This paragraph covers one T cell receptor (beta chain) sequence. Its antigen is unknown. This sample is part of a study of vaccination and CD4 T cells after COVID-19. The treatment is: roughly 11-day PBMC culture with coronavirus spike peptide pools or control peptides (ViraFEST assay). CD4+ T-cell collection from the unexposed donor predated the COVID-19 pandemic (2011-2018). Cultured CD4+ T-cell DNA underwent Oncomine TCR Beta short-read sequencing. Cultured CD4+ T cells yielded the extracted genomic DNA. One entry per CDR3 protein, called by TCRdb with MiXCR from the PCR reads. The sample carries over 7,500 distinct CDR3 sequences, 31% recorded once. This CDR3 is built from 11 residues. Germline V gene sequence: CDR1 MNHNS, CDR2 SASEGT. V lost 5 bases to trimming and J lost 2 bases, with 2 bases between them.

Sequencing was carried out using CD4+ T cells from blood, cultured in vitro. The chain recombines TRBV6-1 with TRBJ2-3; unclear D gene. The sequence was obtained from a human donor in good health. This chain's CDR3 is CASSNTDTQYF. CDR3 DNA sequence: TGTGCCAGCAGTAACACAGATACGCAGTATTTT.